This T cell receptor (beta chain) was sequenced in a study of CD8 T cells in ankylosing spondylitis. Overall study findings and caveats: Within matched ankylosing spondylitis synovial fluid, disease-linked clones were reportedly significantly enriched. Before this, some motif variants had been reported in reactive arthritis synovial fluid and blood. What seemed typical of ankylosing spondylitis blood was a TCR beta motif built from about 8 highly homologous variants.

Germline V CDR1 and CDR2: SQVTM, ANQGSEA. This CDR3 is built from 12 residues. The ends were cut back, 7 bases at V and 2 bases at J, with 9 bases in the middle. For TCR beta, libraries came from quantitative 5'-RACE with molecular barcodes. MiXCR was run by TCRdb on the 5' RACE reads, yielding one entry per CDR3 protein. The profile covers 150,000 to 200,000 distinct CDR3 sequences, with 10% to 15% appearing a single time and approximately 9.9% taken by the ten largest. About this clonotype: Antigen unknown.

The sequenced sample was blood, either unsorted or a sorted T cell fraction (not recorded which). The chain uses TRBV29-1 and TRBJ1-5; D is undetermined. This receptor was identified in a female donor with ankylosing spondylitis or in good health (not recorded which). DNA for the CDR3: TGCAGCGCTGGCGGGGGCAATCAGCCCCAGCATTTT. Its translation is CSAGGGNQPQHF. Together with reference TRBV29-1 and TRBJ1-5, the CDR3 gives the full variable domain: SAVISQKPSRDICQRGTSLTIQCQVDSQVTMMFWYRQQPGQSLTLIATANQGSEATYESGFVIDKFPISRPNLTFSTLTVSNMSPEDSSIYLCSAGGGNQPQHFGDGTRLSIL.